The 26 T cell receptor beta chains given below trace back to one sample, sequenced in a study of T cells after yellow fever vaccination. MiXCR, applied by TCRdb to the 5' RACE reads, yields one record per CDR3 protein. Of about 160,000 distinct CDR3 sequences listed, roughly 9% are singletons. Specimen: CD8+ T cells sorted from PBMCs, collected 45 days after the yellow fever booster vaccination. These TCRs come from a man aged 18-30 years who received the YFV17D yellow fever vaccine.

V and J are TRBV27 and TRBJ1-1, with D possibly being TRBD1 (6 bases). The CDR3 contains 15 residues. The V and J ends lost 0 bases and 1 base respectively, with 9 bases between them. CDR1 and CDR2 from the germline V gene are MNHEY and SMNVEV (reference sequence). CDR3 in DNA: TGTGCCAGCAGTTTATCAGGGGGAAGGAACACTGAAGCTTTCTTT. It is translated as CASSLSGGRNTEAFF.

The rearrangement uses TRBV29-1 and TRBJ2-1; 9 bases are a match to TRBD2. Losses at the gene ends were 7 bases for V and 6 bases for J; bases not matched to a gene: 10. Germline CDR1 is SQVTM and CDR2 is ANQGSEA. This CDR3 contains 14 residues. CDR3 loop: CSADGLAGFNEQFF. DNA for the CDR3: TGCAGCGCCGACGGCCTAGCGGGGTTCAATGAGCAGTTCTTC.

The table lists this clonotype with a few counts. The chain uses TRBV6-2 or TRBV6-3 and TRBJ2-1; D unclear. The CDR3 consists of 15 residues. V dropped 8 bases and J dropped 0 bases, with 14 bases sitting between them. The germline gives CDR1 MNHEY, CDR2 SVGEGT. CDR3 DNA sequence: TGTGCCAGCTTTGGTCGTGGCCTCTCCTACAATGAGCAGTTCTTC. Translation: CASFGRGLSYNEQFF.

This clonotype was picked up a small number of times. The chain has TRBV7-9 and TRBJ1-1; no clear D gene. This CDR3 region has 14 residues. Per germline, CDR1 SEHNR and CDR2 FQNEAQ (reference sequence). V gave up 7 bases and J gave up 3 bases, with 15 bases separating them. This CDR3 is CASTIRAGDTEAFF. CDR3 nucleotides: TGTGCCAGCACGATTAGGGCTGGGGACACTGAAGCTTTCTTT.

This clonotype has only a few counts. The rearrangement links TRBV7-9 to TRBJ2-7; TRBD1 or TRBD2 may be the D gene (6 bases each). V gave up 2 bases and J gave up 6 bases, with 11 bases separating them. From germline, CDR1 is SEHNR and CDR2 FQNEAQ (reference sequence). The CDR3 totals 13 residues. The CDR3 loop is CASSLFGGVEQYV. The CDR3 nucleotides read TGTGCCAGCAGCTTATTCGGGGGCGTCGAGCAGTACGTC.

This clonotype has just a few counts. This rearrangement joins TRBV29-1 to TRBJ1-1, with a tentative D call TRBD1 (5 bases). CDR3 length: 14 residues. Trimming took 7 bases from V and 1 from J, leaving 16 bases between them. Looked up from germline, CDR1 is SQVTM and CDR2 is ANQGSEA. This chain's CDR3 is CSAGGRGANTEAFF. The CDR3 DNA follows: TGCAGCGCCGGGGGGAGGGGTGCGAACACTGAAGCTTTCTTT. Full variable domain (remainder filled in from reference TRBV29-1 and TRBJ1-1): SAVISQKPSRDICQRGTSLTIQCQVDSQVTMMFWYRQQPGQSLTLIATANQGSEATYESGFVIDKFPISRPNLTFSTLTVSNMSPEDSSIYLCSAGGRGANTEAFFGQGTRLTVV.

The CDR3: CAIAGGLHSGNTIYF. The CDR3 bases are TGTGCCATAGCCGGGGGGCTGCACTCTGGAAACACCATATATTTT. J is TRBJ1-3 and V is TRBV7-9; possible D gene TRBD1, 6 bases. V was trimmed by 10 bases and J by 0 bases, leaving 16 bases between them. The CDR3 loop spans 15 amino acids. Germline V gene data show CDR1 as SEHNR and CDR2 as FQNEAQ (reference sequence).

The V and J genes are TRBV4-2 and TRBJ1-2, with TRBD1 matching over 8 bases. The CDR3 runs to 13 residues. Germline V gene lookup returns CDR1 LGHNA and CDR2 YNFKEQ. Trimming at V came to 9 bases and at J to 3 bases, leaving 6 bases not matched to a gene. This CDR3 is CASSTGGHYGYTF. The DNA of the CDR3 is TGTGCCAGTTCAACAGGGGGGCACTATGGCTACACCTTC.

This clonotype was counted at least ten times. The CDR3 loop is CASSYGGTDTQYF. CDR3 DNA: TGTGCCAGCAGTTACGGGGGCACAGATACGCAGTATTTT. The V and J genes are TRBV7-6 and TRBJ2-3; possible D gene TRBD2, 5 bases. V gave up 6 bases and J gave up 1 base, with 8 bases separating them. In germline, CDR1 is SGHVS, CDR2 FNYEAQ. The CDR3 loop spans 13 amino acids.

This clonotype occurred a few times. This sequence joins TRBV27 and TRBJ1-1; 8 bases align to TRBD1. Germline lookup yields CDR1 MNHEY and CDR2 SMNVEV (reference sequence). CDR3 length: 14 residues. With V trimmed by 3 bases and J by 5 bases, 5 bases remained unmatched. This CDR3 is CASSFTGGRTEAFF. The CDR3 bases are TGTGCCAGCAGTTTTACAGGGGGAAGGACTGAAGCTTTCTTT.

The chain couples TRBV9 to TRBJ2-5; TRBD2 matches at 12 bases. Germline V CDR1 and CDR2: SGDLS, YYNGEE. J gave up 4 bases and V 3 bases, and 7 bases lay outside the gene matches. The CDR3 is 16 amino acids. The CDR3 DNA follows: TGTGCCAGCAGCGGACTAGCGGGGGACCTACTAGAGACCCAGTACTTC. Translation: CASSGLAGDLLETQYF.

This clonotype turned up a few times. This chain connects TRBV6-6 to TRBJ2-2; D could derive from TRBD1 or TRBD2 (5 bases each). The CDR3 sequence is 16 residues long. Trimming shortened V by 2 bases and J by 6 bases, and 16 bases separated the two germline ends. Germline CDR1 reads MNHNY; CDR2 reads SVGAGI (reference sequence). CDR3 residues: CASSYDGAGEAGELFF. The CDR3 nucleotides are TGTGCCAGCAGTTACGACGGGGCAGGAGAGGCCGGGGAGCTGTTTTTT.

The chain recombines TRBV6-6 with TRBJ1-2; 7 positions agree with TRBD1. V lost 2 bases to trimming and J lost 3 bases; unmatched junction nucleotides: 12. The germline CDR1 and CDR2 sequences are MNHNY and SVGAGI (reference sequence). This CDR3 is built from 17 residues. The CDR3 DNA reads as TGTGCCAGCAGTTACAAGGGGGCAGGCCCCCTTGACTATGGCTACACCTTC. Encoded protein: CASSYKGAGPLDYGYTF.

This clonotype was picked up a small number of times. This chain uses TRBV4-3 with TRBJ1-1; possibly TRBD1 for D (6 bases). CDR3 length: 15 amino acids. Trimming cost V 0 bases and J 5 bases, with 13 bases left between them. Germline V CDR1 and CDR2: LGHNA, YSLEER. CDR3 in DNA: TGCGCCAGCAGCCAAGAATGGGGGCCGGGGACTGAAGCTTTCTTT. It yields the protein CASSQEWGPGTEAFF.

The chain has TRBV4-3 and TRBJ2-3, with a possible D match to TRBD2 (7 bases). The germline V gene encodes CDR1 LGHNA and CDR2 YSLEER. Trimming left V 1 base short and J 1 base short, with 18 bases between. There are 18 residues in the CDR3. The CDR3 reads CASSQGEWGGFGTDTQYF. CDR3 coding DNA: TGCGCCAGCAGCCAAGGGGAGTGGGGGGGCTTCGGCACAGATACGCAGTATTTT.

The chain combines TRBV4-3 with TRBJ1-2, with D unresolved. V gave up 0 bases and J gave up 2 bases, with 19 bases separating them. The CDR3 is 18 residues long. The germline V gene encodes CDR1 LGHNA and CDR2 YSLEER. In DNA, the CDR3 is TGCGCCAGCAGCCAAGATCCGGTGGGGATAGGAGTGAACTATGGCTACACCTTC. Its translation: CASSQDPVGIGVNYGYTF.

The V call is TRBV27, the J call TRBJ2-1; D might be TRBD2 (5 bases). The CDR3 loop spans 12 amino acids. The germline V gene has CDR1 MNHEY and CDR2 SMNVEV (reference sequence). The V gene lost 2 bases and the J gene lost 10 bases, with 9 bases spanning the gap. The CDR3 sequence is CASSLLAREQFF. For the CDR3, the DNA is TGTGCCAGCAGTTTACTAGCACGCGAGCAGTTCTTC.

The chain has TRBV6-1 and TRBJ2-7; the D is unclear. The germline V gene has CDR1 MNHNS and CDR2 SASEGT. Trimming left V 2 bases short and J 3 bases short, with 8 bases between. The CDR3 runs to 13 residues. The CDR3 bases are TGTGCCAGCAGTGAACTGGCTCACTACGAGCAGTACGTC. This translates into CASSELAHYEQYV.

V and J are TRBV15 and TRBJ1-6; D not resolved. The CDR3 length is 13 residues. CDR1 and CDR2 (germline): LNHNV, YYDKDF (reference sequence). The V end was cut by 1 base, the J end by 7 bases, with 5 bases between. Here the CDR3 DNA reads TGTGCCACCAGCAGAGCCGGAAATTCACCCCTCCACTTT. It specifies CATSRAGNSPLHF.

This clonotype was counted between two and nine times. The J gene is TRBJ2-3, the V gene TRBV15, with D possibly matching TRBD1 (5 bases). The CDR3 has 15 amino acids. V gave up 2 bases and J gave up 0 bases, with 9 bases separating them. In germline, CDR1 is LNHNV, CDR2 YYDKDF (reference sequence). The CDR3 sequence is CATSRWTTSTDTQYF. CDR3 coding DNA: TGTGCCACCAGCAGATGGACAACTAGCACAGATACGCAGTATTTT.

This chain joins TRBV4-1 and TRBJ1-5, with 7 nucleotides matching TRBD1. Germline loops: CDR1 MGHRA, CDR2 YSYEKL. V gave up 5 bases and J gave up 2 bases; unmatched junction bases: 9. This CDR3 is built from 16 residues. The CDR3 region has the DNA TGCGCCAGCAGCTATAGGAGCCAGGGGGGCAATCAGCCCCAGCATTTT. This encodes CASSYRSQGGNQPQHF.

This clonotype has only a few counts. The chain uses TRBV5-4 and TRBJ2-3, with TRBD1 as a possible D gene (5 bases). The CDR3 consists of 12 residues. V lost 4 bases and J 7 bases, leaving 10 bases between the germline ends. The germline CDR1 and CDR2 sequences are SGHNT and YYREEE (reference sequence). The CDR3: CASSPQGHTQYF. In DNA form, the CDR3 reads TGTGCCAGCAGCCCGCAGGGTCATACGCAGTATTTT.

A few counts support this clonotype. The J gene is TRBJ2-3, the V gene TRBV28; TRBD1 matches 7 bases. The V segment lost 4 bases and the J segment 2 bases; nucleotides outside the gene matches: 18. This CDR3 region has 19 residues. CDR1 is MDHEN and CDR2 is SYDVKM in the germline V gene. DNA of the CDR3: TGTGCCAGCAGTTCCATATCCCCCCTGGGACAGAGCTTCACAGATACGCAGTATTTT. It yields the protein CASSSISPLGQSFTDTQYF.

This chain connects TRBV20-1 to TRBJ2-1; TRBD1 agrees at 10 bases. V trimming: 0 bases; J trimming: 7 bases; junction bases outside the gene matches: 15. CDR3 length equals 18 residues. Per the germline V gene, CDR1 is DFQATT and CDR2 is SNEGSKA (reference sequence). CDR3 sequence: CSAREEPRTGGSNNEQFF. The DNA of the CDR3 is TGCAGTGCTAGAGAGGAGCCCCGGACAGGGGGAAGTAATAATGAGCAGTTCTTC.

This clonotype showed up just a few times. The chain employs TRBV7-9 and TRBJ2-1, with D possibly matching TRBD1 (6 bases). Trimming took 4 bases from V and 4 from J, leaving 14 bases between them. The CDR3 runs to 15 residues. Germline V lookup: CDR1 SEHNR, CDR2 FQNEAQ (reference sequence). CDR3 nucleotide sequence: TGTGCCAGCAGCTGGACCGGGACAAAGTACAATGAGCAGTTCTTC. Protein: CASSWTGTKYNEQFF.

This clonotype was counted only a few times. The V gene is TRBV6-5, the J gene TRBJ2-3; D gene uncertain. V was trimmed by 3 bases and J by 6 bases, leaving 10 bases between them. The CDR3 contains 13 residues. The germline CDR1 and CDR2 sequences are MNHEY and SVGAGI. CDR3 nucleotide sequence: TGTGCCAGCAGTTATGGAAAGTCGGATACGCAGTATTTT. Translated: CASSYGKSDTQYF.